This T cell receptor (beta chain) emerged from a study of T cell responses to AZD1222 COVID-19 vaccine. In the study overall: Second-dose groups at about 4 or about 12 weeks were pooled. Study findings and constraints: Among AZD1222 vaccinees, only 5 or 6 were seropositive at baseline. The sample set comprised mostly white British donors with more females, and clonal diversity was possibly underestimated.

On this clone itself: Its antigen is undetermined.

Measured with immunoSEQ multiplex PCR; TCRdb has only the in-frame clones, and not every one. This table holds 100,000 to 120,000 clones, roughly nine tenths found once. Looked up from germline, CDR1 is SGDLS and CDR2 is YYNGEE. This CDR3 contains 15 residues. V lost 4 bases and J lost 3, with 14 bases in between. V and J are TRBV9 and TRBJ2-1, with D possibly being TRBD1 or TRBD2 (5 bases each). Source: peripheral blood, taken on day 0 of AZD1222 vaccination. The TCR comes from an adult in good health. The CDR3 sequence: CASSPPGADYNEQFF. CDR3 nucleotides: TGTGCCAGCAGCCCCCCCGGGGCCGACTACAATGAGCAGTTCTTC.